One and the same sample provided the 28 T cell receptor beta chains below, sequenced in a study of response to subunit inactivated influenza vaccine. TCRdb passed the RT-PCR reads through MiXCR, listing each CDR3 protein once. Altogether more than 150,000 distinct CDR3 sequences are present, about a tenth being singletons, with the ten largest covering 9.5% to 13%. Source: non-naive T cells sorted from PBMCs, taken on the day of vaccination. All receptors derive from a man aged 45-60 years who received an inactivated influenza vaccine.

This clonotype was seen ten or more times. The chain joins TRBV12-3 or TRBV12-4 to TRBJ2-7; D perhaps matches TRBD2 (6 bases). The CDR3 sequence is 15 residues long. V shed 5 bases and J shed 6 bases, with 20 bases lying between them. CDR3 region: CASSPRLGTSIEQYF. In nucleotides, the CDR3 is TGTGCCAGCAGTCCCCGACTAGGGACCTCTATCGAGCAGTACTTC.

This clonotype was found a few times. This chain uses TRBV20-1 with TRBJ2-5; perhaps D is TRBD1 or TRBD2 (7 bases each). This CDR3 is built from 15 residues. CDR1 DFQATT and CDR2 SNEGSKA come from the germline V gene (reference sequence). V was clipped by 6 bases and J by 4 bases, with 21 bases between them. The CDR3 sequence: CSAPGGGPHRETQYF. As DNA, the CDR3 is TGCAGTGCCCCAGGGGGGGGGCCCCACCGAGAGACCCAGTACTTC.

The rearrangement links TRBV12-3 or TRBV12-4 to TRBJ2-7, with a possible D match to TRBD1 (5 bases). The V end lost 4 bases, the J end lost 2 bases, and 9 bases lay between the germline ends. The CDR3 extends over 13 amino acids. The CDR3: CASSSTDTYEQYF. The CDR3 nucleotides read TGTGCCAGCAGTTCGACAGATACCTACGAGCAGTACTTC.

The CDR3 DNA reads TGCAGCGTTGTGTGGGGGGCCCTTGGCTACACCTTC. This gives the protein CSVVWGALGYTF. V and J are TRBV29-1 and TRBJ1-2, with D possibly matching TRBD1 (6 bases). There are 12 residues in the CDR3. Trimming removed 4 bases from V and 7 bases from J, with 13 bases in between. Germline assignment: CDR1 SQVTM and CDR2 ANQGSEA.

The chain recombines TRBV7-9 with TRBJ2-2, with D maybe TRBD1 (5 bases). V was trimmed by 3 bases and J by 3 bases, leaving 8 bases between them. Per the germline V gene, CDR1 is SEHNR and CDR2 is FQNEAQ (reference sequence). CDR3 size: 14 residues. The CDR3 here is CASSFGRDTGELFF. The CDR3 region has the DNA TGTGCCAGCAGCTTTGGCAGGGACACCGGGGAGCTGTTTTTT.

This clonotype was detected only a few times. The chain links TRBV28 to TRBJ1-1; perhaps TRBD1 as D (6 bases). V was trimmed by 7 bases and J by 3 bases, leaving 12 bases between them. CDR1 is MDHEN and CDR2 is SYDVKM in the germline V gene. CDR3 length: 13 amino acids. CDR3 coding DNA: TGTGCCAGCAATCCAGGGGCGGACACTGAAGCTTTCTTT. It codes for CASNPGADTEAFF.

In this sample, this clonotype turned up a few times. The rearrangement uses TRBV7-2 and TRBJ2-5; tentatively, D is TRBD2 (5 bases). The CDR3 loop spans 14 amino acids. The V gene's germline CDR1 is SGHTA and CDR2 FQGNSA. V gave up 5 bases and J gave up 3 bases, with 13 bases separating them. In DNA, the CDR3 is TGTGCCAGCAGCCCGCGCCGGGGTAAAGAGACCCAGTACTTC. It translates to CASSPRRGKETQYF.

The chain combines TRBV4-1 with TRBJ2-4; 9 bases agree with TRBD1. This CDR3 region has 14 residues. In germline, CDR1 is MGHRA, CDR2 YSYEKL. The junction had 4 bases not matched to a gene; V was cut back by 6 bases and J by 4 bases. Written as DNA, the CDR3 is TGCGCCAGCAGATCCGGGACAGGGAAAAACATTCAGTACTTC. It specifies CASRSGTGKNIQYF.

This clonotype was counted at least ten times. The V call is TRBV29-1, the J call TRBJ2-3; unclear D gene. The CDR3 loop spans 10 amino acids. V was clipped by 4 bases and J by 5 bases, with 4 bases between them. Per the germline V gene, CDR1 is SQVTM and CDR2 is ANQGSEA. CDR3 sequence (DNA): TGCAGCGTTGGGATAGATACGCAGTATTTT. This codes for CSVGIDTQYF.

The chain uses TRBV15 and TRBJ2-5; perhaps TRBD2 as D (5 bases). The CDR3 sequence is 14 residues long. From germline, CDR1 is LNHNV and CDR2 YYDKDF (reference sequence). V was cut by 6 bases and J by 6 bases, with 17 bases left in between. In nucleotides, the CDR3 is TGTGCCACCAGAAATACTAGGGTGGAAAAGACCCAGTACTTC. Amino acids: CATRNTRVEKTQYF.

This clonotype was seen only a few times. CDR3 sequence: CSVSPTNTEAFF. In nucleotides, the CDR3 is TGCAGCGTCTCACCCACTAACACTGAAGCTTTCTTT. The chain links TRBV29-1 to TRBJ1-1; no reliable D call. V lost 6 bases to trimming and J lost 2 bases, with 10 bases between them. In germline, CDR1 is SQVTM, CDR2 ANQGSEA. This CDR3 has 12 residues.

This clonotype came up many times. V and J are TRBV10-2 and TRBJ1-4; possibly TRBD1 for D (6 bases). With 4 bases removed from V and 0 bases from J, the gap between germline ends came to 15 bases. Germline V gene sequence: CDR1 WSHSY, CDR2 SAAADI. The CDR3 has 17 amino acids. This CDR3 is CASSAGHLLATNEKLFF. The CDR3 nucleotides read TGCGCCAGCAGTGCGGGACACCTCCTTGCAACTAATGAAAAACTGTTTTTT.

This clonotype was observed a few times. The rearrangement links TRBV9 to TRBJ1-1, with D unresolved. Germline V gene lookup returns CDR1 SGDLS and CDR2 YYNGEE. V lost 0 bases and J lost 4, with 4 bases in between. The CDR3 length is 12 residues. CDR3 sequence reads: CASSVVSTEAFF. CDR3 DNA sequence: TGTGCCAGCAGCGTAGTGAGCACTGAAGCTTTCTTT.

This clonotype was seen many times. This chain uses TRBV12-3 or TRBV12-4 with TRBJ1-1, with TRBD1 as a possible D gene (6 bases). V lost 6 bases to trimming and J lost 1 base, with 12 bases between them. This CDR3 is built from 14 residues. CDR3 loop: CASSRQARNTEAFF. Written as DNA, the CDR3 is TGTGCCAGCAGCCGACAGGCGAGGAACACTGAAGCTTTCTTT.

The chain has TRBV4-1 and TRBJ2-1; D not certain. Trimming shortened V by 3 bases and J by 0 bases, and 12 bases separated the two germline ends. Germline CDR1 and CDR2: MGHRA and YSYEKL. The length of the CDR3 is 16 residues. The CDR3 is CASSQLSLSSYNEQFF. CDR3 sequence (DNA): TGCGCCAGCAGCCAGTTGAGCCTTAGCTCCTACAATGAGCAGTTCTTC.

This chain links TRBV2 with TRBJ1-6; D is perhaps TRBD1 (5 bases). The CDR3 runs 15 residues. The V and J ends lost 4 bases and 7 bases respectively, with 14 bases between them. Germline CDR1 SNHLY, CDR2 FYNNEI. In DNA, the CDR3 is TGTGCCAGCAGTGTGCGGGGGAGGGGAAATTCACCCCTCCACTTT. Protein: CASSVRGRGNSPLHF.

This clonotype was seen more than once but under ten times. The chain recombines TRBV5-1 with TRBJ2-7, with 10 bases matching TRBD2. Germline values: CDR1 SGHRS, CDR2 YFSETQ. Trimming removed 7 bases from V and 6 bases from J; junction bases left unmatched: 7. The CDR3 sequence is 13 residues long. CDR3 coding DNA: TGCGCCAGCGGAGGGACTAGCGCCGGCGAGCAGTACTTC. Protein: CASGGTSAGEQYF.

A few counts support this clonotype. The chain has TRBV20-1 and TRBJ1-5; 7 nucleotides agree with TRBD1. The length of the CDR3 is 16 residues. CDR1 DFQATT and CDR2 SNEGSKA come from the germline V gene (reference sequence). J gave up 6 bases and V 1 base, and 12 bases lay outside the gene matches. The CDR3 sequence: CSARVALAGGSQPQHF. Written as DNA, the CDR3 is TGCAGTGCTAGAGTCGCCTTGGCAGGGGGTAGTCAGCCCCAGCATTTT.

This clonotype appeared a few times. This chain links TRBV6-4 with TRBJ1-4; D gene ambiguous. CDR1 and CDR2 (germline): MRHNA, SNTAGT. Trimming pared 4 bases from V and 2 bases from J, leaving 8 bases between. The CDR3 covers 14 residues. The CDR3: CASSAPGTNEKLFF. CDR3 in DNA: TGTGCCAGCAGTGCCCCCGGGACTAATGAAAAACTGTTTTTT.

There are a few counts of this clonotype. The V call is TRBV9, the J call TRBJ2-1, with a possible D match to TRBD1 (5 bases). The germline V gene has CDR1 SGDLS and CDR2 YYNGEE. V was cut by 5 bases and J by 8 bases, with 11 bases left in between. The CDR3 spans 12 residues. In DNA form, the CDR3 reads TGTGCCAGCAGACAGGTATTTGATGAGCAGTTCTTC. Translation gives CASRQVFDEQFF.

In this sample, this clonotype turned up many times. The chain couples TRBV5-1 to TRBJ2-3; perhaps TRBD1 as D (6 bases). The germline V gene encodes CDR1 SGHRS and CDR2 YFSETQ. This CDR3 has 14 amino acids. Trimming pared 3 bases from V and 3 bases from J, leaving 11 bases between. In DNA, the CDR3 is TGCGCCAGCAGCTACGATCAGGGGACAGATACGCAGTATTTT. This translates into CASSYDQGTDTQYF.

This clonotype has more than one count but fewer than ten. The gene calls are TRBV28 and TRBJ1-1; 8 nucleotides match TRBD1. CDR1 MDHEN and CDR2 SYDVKM come from the germline V gene. The CDR3 contains 16 residues. J gave up 1 base and V 5 bases, and 9 bases lay outside the gene matches. CDR3 in DNA: TGTGCCAGCAGTCCTACGGGGGACAGGCAGAACACTGAAGCTTTCTTT. Translating it yields CASSPTGDRQNTEAFF.

In this sample, this clonotype turned up a few times. V gene TRBV7-8 combines with J gene TRBJ1-3, with D uncertain. This CDR3 comprises 16 residues. The germline CDR1 and CDR2 sequences are SGHVS and FQNEAQ. The V and J ends lost 0 bases and 4 bases respectively, with 13 bases between them. This CDR3 reads CASSLAAGLDGNTIYF. In DNA form, the CDR3 reads TGTGCCAGCAGCTTAGCGGCAGGCTTGGACGGAAACACCATATATTTT.

The gene calls are TRBV20-1 and TRBJ2-7; no clear D. The CDR3 has 12 residues. Germline V CDR1 and CDR2: DFQATT, SNEGSKA (reference sequence). V dropped 3 bases and J dropped 2 bases, with 8 bases sitting between them. In nucleotides, the CDR3 is TGCAGTGCTAGCTTACCAGCCTACGAGCAGTACTTC. Translation: CSASLPAYEQYF.

The chain recombines TRBV6-5 with TRBJ2-1; D not certain. The CDR3 extends over 12 amino acids. Germline V gene sequence: CDR1 MNHEY, CDR2 SVGAGI. V lost 5 bases and J 3 bases, leaving 5 bases between the germline ends. The CDR3 loop reads CASSADYNEQFF. The CDR3 nucleotides read TGTGCCAGCAGTGCCGACTACAATGAGCAGTTCTTC.

This clonotype was counted a few times. The CDR3 nucleotides read TGCAGTGCTCATATACCAAGAGGGGCGAGGGACTATGGCTACACCTTC. Residues: CSAHIPRGARDYGYTF. The chain employs TRBV20-1 and TRBJ1-2, with D possibly matching TRBD1 (5 bases). V gave up 5 bases and J gave up 3 bases, with 22 bases separating them. The CDR3 loop spans 16 amino acids. CDR1 and CDR2 (germline): DFQATT, SNEGSKA (reference sequence).

This clonotype was detected only a few times. The chain is built from TRBV27 and TRBJ2-1; D possibly matches TRBD1 or TRBD2 (6 bases each). Trimming took off 5 bases at V and 10 bases at J, with 15 bases between the two ends. CDR3 size: 13 residues. Germline V gene sequence: CDR1 MNHEY, CDR2 SMNVEV (reference sequence). Here the CDR3 reads CASSGLGGKEQFF. Here the CDR3 DNA reads TGTGCCAGCAGTGGGCTGGGGGGCAAGGAGCAGTTCTTC.

This rearrangement joins TRBV2 to TRBJ1-2; 10 nucleotides line up with TRBD1. The CDR3 is 13 residues long. Germline CDR1 reads SNHLY; CDR2 reads FYNNEI. Losses at the gene ends were 6 bases for V and 6 bases for J; bases not matched to a gene: 4. This CDR3 is CASRVTGGDGYTF. CDR3 DNA: TGTGCCAGCAGGGTGACAGGGGGCGATGGCTACACCTTC.